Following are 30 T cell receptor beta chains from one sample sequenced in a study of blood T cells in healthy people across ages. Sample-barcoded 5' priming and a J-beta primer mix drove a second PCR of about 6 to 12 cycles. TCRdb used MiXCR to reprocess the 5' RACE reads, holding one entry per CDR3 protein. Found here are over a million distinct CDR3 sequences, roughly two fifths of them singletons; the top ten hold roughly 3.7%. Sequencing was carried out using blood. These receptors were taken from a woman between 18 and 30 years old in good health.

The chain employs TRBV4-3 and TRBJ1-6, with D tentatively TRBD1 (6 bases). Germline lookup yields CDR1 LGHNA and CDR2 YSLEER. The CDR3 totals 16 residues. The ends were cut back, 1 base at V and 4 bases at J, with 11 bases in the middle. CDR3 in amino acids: CASSQGGGGYNSPLHF. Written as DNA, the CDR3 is TGCGCCAGCAGCCAAGGCGGAGGGGGGTATAATTCACCCCTCCACTTT.

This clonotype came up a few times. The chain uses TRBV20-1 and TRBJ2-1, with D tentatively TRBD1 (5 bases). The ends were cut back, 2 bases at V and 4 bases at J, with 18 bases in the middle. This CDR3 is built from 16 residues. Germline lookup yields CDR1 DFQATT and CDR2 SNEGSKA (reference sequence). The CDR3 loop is CSARRHSRERYNEQFF. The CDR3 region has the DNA TGCAGTGCTAGACGCCATTCCAGGGAAAGGTACAATGAGCAGTTCTTC.

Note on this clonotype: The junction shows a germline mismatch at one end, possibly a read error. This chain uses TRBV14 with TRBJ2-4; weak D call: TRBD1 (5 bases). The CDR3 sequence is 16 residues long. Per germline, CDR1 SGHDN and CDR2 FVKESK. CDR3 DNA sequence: TGTGCCAGCAGCCAAGGTGGTATTGGGGCCAAAACCATTCAGTACTTC. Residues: CASSQGGIGAKTIQYF.

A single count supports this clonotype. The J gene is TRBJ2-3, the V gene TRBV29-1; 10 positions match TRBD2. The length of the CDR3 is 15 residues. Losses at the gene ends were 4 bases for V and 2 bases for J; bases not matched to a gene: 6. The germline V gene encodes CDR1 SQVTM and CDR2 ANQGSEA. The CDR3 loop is CSVATSGSATDTQYF. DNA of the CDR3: TGCAGCGTTGCGACTAGCGGGTCCGCCACAGATACGCAGTATTTT.

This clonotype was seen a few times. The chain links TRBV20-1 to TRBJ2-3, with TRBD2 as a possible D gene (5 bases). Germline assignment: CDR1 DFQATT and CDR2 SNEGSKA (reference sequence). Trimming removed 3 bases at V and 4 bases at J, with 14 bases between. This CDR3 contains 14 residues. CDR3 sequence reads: CSARRGSHPDTQYF. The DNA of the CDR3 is TGCAGTGCTAGGAGAGGGAGTCACCCAGATACGCAGTATTTT.

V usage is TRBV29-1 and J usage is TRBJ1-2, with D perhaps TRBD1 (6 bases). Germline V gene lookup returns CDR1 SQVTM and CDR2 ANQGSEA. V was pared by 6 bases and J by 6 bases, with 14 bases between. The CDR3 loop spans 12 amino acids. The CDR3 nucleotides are TGCAGCGTAACACAAAGGACAGATGGCTACACCTTC. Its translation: CSVTQRTDGYTF.

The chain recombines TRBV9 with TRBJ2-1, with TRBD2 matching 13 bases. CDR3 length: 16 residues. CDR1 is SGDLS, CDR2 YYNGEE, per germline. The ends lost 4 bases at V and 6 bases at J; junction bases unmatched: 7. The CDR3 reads CASSPGLAGVPNEQFF. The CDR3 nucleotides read TGTGCCAGCAGCCCAGGACTAGCGGGAGTCCCCAATGAGCAGTTCTTC. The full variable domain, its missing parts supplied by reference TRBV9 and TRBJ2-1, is DSGVTQTPKHLITATGQRVTLRCSPRSGDLSVYWYQQSLDQGLQFLIQYYNGEERAKGNILERFSAQQFPDLHSELNLSSLELGDSALYFCASSPGLAGVPNEQFFGPGTRLTVL.

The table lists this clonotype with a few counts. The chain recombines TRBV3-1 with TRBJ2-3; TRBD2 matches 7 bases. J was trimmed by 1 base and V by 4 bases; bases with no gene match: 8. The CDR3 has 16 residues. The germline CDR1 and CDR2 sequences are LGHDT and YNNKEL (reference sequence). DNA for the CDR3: TGTGCCAGCAGCCTCCGGGGGGAGACTCGCACAGATACGCAGTATTTT. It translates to CASSLRGETRTDTQYF.

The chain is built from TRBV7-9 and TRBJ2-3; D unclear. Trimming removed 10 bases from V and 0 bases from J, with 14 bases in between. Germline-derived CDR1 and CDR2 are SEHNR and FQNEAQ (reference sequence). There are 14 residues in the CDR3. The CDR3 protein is CAISTLTSTDTQYF. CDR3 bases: TGTGCCATCTCGACCTTGACTAGCACAGATACGCAGTATTTT.

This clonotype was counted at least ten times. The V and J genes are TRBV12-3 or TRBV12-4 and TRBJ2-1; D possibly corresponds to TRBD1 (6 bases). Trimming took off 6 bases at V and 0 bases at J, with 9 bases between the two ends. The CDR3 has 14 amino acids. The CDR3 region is CASRDSSSYNEQFF. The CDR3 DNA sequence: TGTGCCAGCAGGGACAGCAGCTCCTACAATGAGCAGTTCTTC.

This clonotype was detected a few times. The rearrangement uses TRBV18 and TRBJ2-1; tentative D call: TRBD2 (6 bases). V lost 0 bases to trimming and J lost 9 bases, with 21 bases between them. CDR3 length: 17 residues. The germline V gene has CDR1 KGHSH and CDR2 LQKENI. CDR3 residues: CASSPPLFPGLGIEQFF. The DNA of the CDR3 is TGTGCCAGCTCACCACCGTTATTCCCGGGACTGGGGATTGAGCAGTTCTTC.

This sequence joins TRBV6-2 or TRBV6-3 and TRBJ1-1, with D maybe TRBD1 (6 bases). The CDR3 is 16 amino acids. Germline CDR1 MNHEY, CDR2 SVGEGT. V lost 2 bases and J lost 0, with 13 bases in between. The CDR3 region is CASSYGGSGLNTEAFF. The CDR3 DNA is TGTGCCAGCAGTTACGGGGGCTCAGGGTTGAACACTGAAGCTTTCTTT.

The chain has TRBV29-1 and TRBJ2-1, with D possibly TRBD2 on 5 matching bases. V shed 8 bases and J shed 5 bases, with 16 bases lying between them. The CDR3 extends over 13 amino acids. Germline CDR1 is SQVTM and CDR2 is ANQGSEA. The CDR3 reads CSLARGLDNEQFF. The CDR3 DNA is TGCAGCCTCGCCCGAGGGCTTGACAATGAGCAGTTCTTC.

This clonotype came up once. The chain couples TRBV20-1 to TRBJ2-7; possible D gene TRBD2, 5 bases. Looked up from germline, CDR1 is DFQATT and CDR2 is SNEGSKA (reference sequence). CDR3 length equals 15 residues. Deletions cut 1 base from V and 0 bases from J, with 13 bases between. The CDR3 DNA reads TGCAGTGCTAGAGGTGGTGAGACTATCTCCTACGAGCAGTACTTC. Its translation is CSARGGETISYEQYF.

CDR3 region: CASSEAHSGNTIYF. Here the CDR3 DNA reads TGTGCCAGCAGTGAAGCTCACTCTGGAAACACCATATATTTT. The rearrangement joins TRBV2 to TRBJ1-3; D gene ambiguous. The V end was cut by 0 bases, the J end by 0 bases, with 3 bases between. The length of the CDR3 is 14 residues. The germline V gene has CDR1 SNHLY and CDR2 FYNNEI.

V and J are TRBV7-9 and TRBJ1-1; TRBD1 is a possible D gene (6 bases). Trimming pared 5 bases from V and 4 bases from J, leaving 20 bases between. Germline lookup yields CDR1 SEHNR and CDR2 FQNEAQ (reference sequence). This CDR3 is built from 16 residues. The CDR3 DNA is TGTGCCAGCAGCGGTCACAGAGGGGGAGGCGCCACTGAAGCTTTCTTT. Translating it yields CASSGHRGGGATEAFF.

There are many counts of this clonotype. This chain's CDR3 is CASSVSGGYTF. In DNA form, the CDR3 reads TGTGCCAGCAGTGTGTCAGGTGGCTACACCTTC. The rearrangement joins TRBV2 to TRBJ1-2; D gene uncertain. Germline CDR1 SNHLY, CDR2 FYNNEI. The V end was cut by 4 bases, the J end by 7 bases, with 7 bases between. CDR3 length: 11 residues.

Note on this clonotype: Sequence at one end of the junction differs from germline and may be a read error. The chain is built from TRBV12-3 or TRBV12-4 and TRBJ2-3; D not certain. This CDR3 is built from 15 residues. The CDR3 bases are TGTGCCTGCAGTATCCAGGAGTTACGGACAGATACGCAGTATTTT. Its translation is CACSIQELRTDTQYF.

CDR3: CASSQLPGQGEQYF. CDR3 in DNA: TGCGCCAGCAGCCAGCTACCGGGACAAGGCGAGCAGTACTTC. The chain is built from TRBV4-1 and TRBJ2-7; a possible D gene is TRBD1 (6 bases). The CDR3 sequence is 14 residues long. Germline loops: CDR1 MGHRA, CDR2 YSYEKL. V was trimmed by 3 bases and J by 6 bases, leaving 15 bases between them.

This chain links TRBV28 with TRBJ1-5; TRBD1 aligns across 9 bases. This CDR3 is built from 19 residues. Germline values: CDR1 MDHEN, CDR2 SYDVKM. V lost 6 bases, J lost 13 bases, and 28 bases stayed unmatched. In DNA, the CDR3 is TGTGCCAGCAGGTTCCGAAGGGTGGGACAGGGTGTTCGCAATCAGTCTCAGCATTTT. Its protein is CASRFRRVGQGVRNQSQHF.

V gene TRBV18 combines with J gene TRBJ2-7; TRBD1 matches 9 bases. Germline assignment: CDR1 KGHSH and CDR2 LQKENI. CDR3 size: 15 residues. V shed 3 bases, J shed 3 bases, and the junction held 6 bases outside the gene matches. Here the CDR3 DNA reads TGTGCCAGCTCACCGGGACAGGGTACTTACTACGAGCAGTACTTC. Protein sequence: CASSPGQGTYYEQYF.

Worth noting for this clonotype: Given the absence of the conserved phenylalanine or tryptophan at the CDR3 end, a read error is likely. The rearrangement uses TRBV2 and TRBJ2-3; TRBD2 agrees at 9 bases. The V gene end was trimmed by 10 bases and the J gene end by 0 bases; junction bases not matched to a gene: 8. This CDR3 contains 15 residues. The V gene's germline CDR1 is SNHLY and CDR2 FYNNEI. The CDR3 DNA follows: TGTGCCACCCAACGACTAGCGGCTAGCACAGATACGCAGTATTCT. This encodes CATQRLAASTDTQYS.

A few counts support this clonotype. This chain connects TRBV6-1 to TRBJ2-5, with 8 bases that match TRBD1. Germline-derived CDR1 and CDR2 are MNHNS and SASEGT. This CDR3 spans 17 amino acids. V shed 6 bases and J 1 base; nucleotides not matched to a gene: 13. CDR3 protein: CASRRTHRGLSQETQYF. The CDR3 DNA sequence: TGTGCCAGCAGACGTACCCACAGGGGGTTGTCCCAAGAGACCCAGTACTTC.

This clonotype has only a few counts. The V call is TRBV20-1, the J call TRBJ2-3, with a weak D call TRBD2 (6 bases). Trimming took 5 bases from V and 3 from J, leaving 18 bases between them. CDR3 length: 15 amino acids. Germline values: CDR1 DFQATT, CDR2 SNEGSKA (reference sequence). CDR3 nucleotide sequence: TGCAGTGCTCCACTGCTAGCGATGCGGACAGATACGCAGTATTTT. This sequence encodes CSAPLLAMRTDTQYF.

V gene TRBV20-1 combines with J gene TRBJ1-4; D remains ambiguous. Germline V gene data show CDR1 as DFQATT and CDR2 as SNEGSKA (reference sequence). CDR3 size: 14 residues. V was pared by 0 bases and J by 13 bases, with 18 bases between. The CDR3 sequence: CSARDPRLGWGLFF. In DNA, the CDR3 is TGCAGTGCTAGAGATCCGAGACTTGGGTGGGGACTGTTTTTT.

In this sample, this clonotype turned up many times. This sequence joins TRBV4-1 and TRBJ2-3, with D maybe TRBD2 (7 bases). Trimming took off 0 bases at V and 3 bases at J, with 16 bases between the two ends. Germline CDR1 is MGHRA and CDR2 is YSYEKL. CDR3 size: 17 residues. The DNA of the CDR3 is TGCGCCAGCAGCCAAGATATTGGGGGGGCGTTGACAGATACGCAGTATTTT. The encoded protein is CASSQDIGGALTDTQYF.

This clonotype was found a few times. CDR3 nucleotides: TGCAGCGTTGAAGGGGGTTCAGAGACCCAGTACTTC. Amino acid sequence: CSVEGGSETQYF. The chain has TRBV29-1 and TRBJ2-5, with unresolved D. In germline, CDR1 is SQVTM, CDR2 ANQGSEA. The CDR3 extends over 12 amino acids. The V and J ends lost 1 base and 4 bases respectively, with 7 bases between them.

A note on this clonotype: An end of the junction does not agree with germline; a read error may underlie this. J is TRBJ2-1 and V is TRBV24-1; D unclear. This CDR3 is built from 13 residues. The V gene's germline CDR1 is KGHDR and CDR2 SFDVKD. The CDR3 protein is CAASDSTRNEQFF. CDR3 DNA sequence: TGTGCCGCCAGTGATTCCACCCGGAATGAGCAGTTCTTC.

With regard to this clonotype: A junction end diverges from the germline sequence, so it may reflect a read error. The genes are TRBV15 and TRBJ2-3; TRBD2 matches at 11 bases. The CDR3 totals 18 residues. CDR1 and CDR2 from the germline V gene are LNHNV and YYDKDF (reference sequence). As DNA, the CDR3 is TGTGCCACCAGCAGGGCCCTTAGACTAGCGGGGAGGGCAGATATGCAGTATTTT. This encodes CATSRALRLAGRADMQYF. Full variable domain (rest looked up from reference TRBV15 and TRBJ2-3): DAMVIQNPRYQVTQFGKPVTLSCSQTLNHNVMYWYQQKSSQAPKLLFHYYDKDFNNEADTPDNFQSRRPNTSFCFLDIRSPGLGDTAMYLCATSRALRLAGRADMQYFGPGTRLTVL.

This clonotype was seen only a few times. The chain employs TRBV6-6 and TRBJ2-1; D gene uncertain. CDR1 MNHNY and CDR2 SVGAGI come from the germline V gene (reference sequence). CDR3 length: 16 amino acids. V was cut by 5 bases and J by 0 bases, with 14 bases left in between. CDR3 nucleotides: TGTGCCAGCAGTGACGCCAGCGCGAGCTCCTACAATGAGCAGTTCTTC. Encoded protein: CASSDASASSYNEQFF.